Here is one T cell receptor (beta chain) with its context. This clone was recorded a few times. Its antigen is still unknown. No much larger clone exists at a distance of one base, and base qualities are not known. Preparation of the library involved the immunoSEQ multiplex PCR assay. Here the immuneACCESS table is served through TCRdb, limited to in-frame sequences with V and J called. Missing clones are a known gap in these copies; in checked studies unresolved V genes cover under half, and the rest lacks a known reason. Present in this sample are about 68,000 clones, about 90% of which were seen just once. The ten largest account for more than 3.5% of the sample. The entry originates in a study of chemoradiotherapy in HPV16-positive cancers (dated 2022 in TCRdb). The study in broad terms: Candidate HPV-specific T-cell clones and common TCR motifs were defined by functional T-cell assays performed on cells from two HPV16-positive patients. The study asked whether T-cell immunity against the HPV oncoproteins E6 and E7 changes during chemoradiotherapy and whether it affects survival. The candidate HPV-specific TCRs and motifs were subsequently tracked in TCR repertoires obtained from roughly 90 patients with HPV-related cancers. Paper-wide results and their limitations: Only a couple of HPV16-positive patients were used to derive the functional definition of HPV-specific T cells, and the survival association was reported for HPV16-positive patients. Expansion of candidate HPV-specific clones and E7-related TCR motifs was observed in the tumor microenvironment during treatment, whereas no such expansion was observed for non-HPV-specific T cells. In HPV16-positive patients, expansion of HPV-responsive T cells during chemoradiotherapy was associated with improved recurrence-free survival.

Repertoires were sampled repeatedly over the course of chemoradiotherapy so that clonal expansion in the tumor microenvironment could be followed. There are 13 amino acids in the CDR3, from cysteine to phenylalanine inclusive. Only the CDR3 DNA stays, 39 bases, in frame from base 1. V drops 0 bases and J drops 6 bases, leaving 6 bases in between. From a lookup of the germline V gene, CDR1 and CDR2 are SGHRS and YFSETQ. The TCR was taken from a human donor with HPV-associated anogenital cancer. The V and J genes are TRBV5-1 and TRBJ2-2; the D gene identity is not certain. The specimen comprised blood, sampled from a patient who underwent chemoradiotherapy. The sequenced DNA is TGCGCCAGCAGCTTGGATCAGGCCGGGGAGCTGTTTTTT. Its translation reads: CASSLDQAGELFF.